Listed below are T cell receptor beta chains from one sample, sequenced in a study of shared clonotypes between healthy human individuals. Profiling relied on immunoSEQ multiplex PCR, and the TCRdb table lists in-frame clones only, not all of them. This sample has roughly 700,000 clones, with about 90% found just once. Sequences were obtained from memory CD8+ T cells from PBMCs. The receptors were gathered from a man between 18 and 29 years old in good health. Some clones in this sample may be carry-over from other donors' samples. The CDR3 runs from the conserved cysteine through the conserved F or W. Fields, in order: J gene, V gene, CDR3 protein.

j_call: TRBJ1-5; v_call: TRBV7-8; cdr3_aa: CASSLAMAGIQPQHF
j_call: TRBJ1-2; v_call: TRBV29-1; cdr3_aa: CSVVREDYGYTF
j_call: TRBJ1-4; v_call: TRBV28; cdr3_aa: CASSLGDKLFF
j_call: TRBJ2-3; v_call: TRBV5-4; cdr3_aa: CASSWGTASTDTQYF
j_call: TRBJ1-2; v_call: TRBV15; cdr3_aa: CATSDRTATNYGYTF
j_call: TRBJ2-2; v_call: TRBV30; cdr3_aa: CAWSILAGGPAGELFF
j_call: TRBJ2-3; v_call: TRBV5-4; cdr3_aa: CASSLAGFGADTQYF
j_call: TRBJ2-5; v_call: TRBV15; cdr3_aa: CATSRVRGLQKETQYF
j_call: TRBJ2-1; v_call: TRBV6-5; cdr3_aa: CASSYSTRGDNEQFF
j_call: TRBJ2-7; v_call: TRBV5-1; cdr3_aa: CASSGDGTYEQYF
j_call: TRBJ2-3; v_call: TRBV6-5; cdr3_aa: CASSYSNQGTDTQYF
j_call: TRBJ2-7; v_call: TRBV13; cdr3_aa: CASSLAPDSDLYEQYF
j_call: TRBJ1-5; v_call: TRBV2; cdr3_aa: CASSIGQGHPYSNQPQHF
j_call: TRBJ1-2; v_call: TRBV30; cdr3_aa: CGEGVPYGYTF
j_call: TRBJ2-7; v_call: TRBV27; cdr3_aa: CASSTSTSGYEQYF
j_call: TRBJ2-1; v_call: TRBV27; cdr3_aa: CASSAGLAGGEQFF
j_call: TRBJ2-2; v_call: TRBV4-1; cdr3_aa: CASSQGTSGRGDTGELFF
j_call: TRBJ2-7; v_call: TRBV18; cdr3_aa: CASSSNRVPYEQYF
j_call: TRBJ2-3; v_call: TRBV27; cdr3_aa: CASISAYHTDTQYF
j_call: TRBJ2-3; v_call: TRBV6-4; cdr3_aa: CASKPGLESDTQYF
j_call: TRBJ1-3; v_call: TRBV28; cdr3_aa: CASSSHREAAGNTIYF
j_call: TRBJ1-5; v_call: TRBV7-9; cdr3_aa: CASSLATPDRVEQPQHF
j_call: TRBJ1-2; v_call: TRBV9; cdr3_aa: CASSVGQLGGTKNYGYTF
j_call: TRBJ2-1; v_call: TRBV27; cdr3_aa: CASSLGFYEQFF
j_call: TRBJ2-3; v_call: TRBV6-1; cdr3_aa: CASSEARGSTDTQYF
j_call: TRBJ1-1; v_call: TRBV28; cdr3_aa: CASSLGSPGMAEAFF
j_call: TRBJ2-2; v_call: TRBV4-1; cdr3_aa: CASSQDRGSLGLGELFF
j_call: TRBJ2-3; v_call: TRBV2; cdr3_aa: CASSGFVSGWYSTDTQYF
j_call: TRBJ2-4; v_call: TRBV7-2; cdr3_aa: CASSPTRGLAKNIQYF
j_call: TRBJ2-7; v_call: TRBV7-9; cdr3_aa: CASSFGVNEQYF
j_call: TRBJ2-2; v_call: TRBV19; cdr3_aa: CASSIVPNTGELFF
j_call: TRBJ2-1; v_call: TRBV29-1; cdr3_aa: CSVEGVFYNEQFF
j_call: TRBJ2-7; v_call: TRBV28; cdr3_aa: CASRMSYEQYF
j_call: TRBJ1-2; v_call: TRBV9; cdr3_aa: CASSPQGGRPTNYGYTF
j_call: TRBJ2-7; v_call: TRBV5-1; cdr3_aa: CASSTGQGYEQYF
j_call: TRBJ1-1; v_call: TRBV19; cdr3_aa: CASSIQGQNTEAFF
j_call: TRBJ1-5; v_call: TRBV19; cdr3_aa: CASSPKEVISNQPQHF
j_call: TRBJ2-1; v_call: TRBV10-1; cdr3_aa: CASSRTGGVGNEQFF
j_call: TRBJ2-2; v_call: TRBV5-4; cdr3_aa: CASSWGTGELFF
j_call: TRBJ1-2; v_call: TRBV6-5; cdr3_aa: CASSLQGGSDGYTF
j_call: TRBJ1-2; v_call: TRBV19; cdr3_aa: CASNLRGADGYTF
j_call: TRBJ2-2; v_call: TRBV9; cdr3_aa: CASSSNTGELFF
j_call: TRBJ2-7; v_call: TRBV28; cdr3_aa: CASSHPYEQYF
j_call: TRBJ1-1; v_call: TRBV10-2; cdr3_aa: CASSESKQPNTEAFF
j_call: TRBJ2-1; v_call: TRBV9; cdr3_aa: CASSLSSEQFF
j_call: TRBJ2-1; v_call: TRBV7-9; cdr3_aa: CASSSGLAGVVFGNEQFF
j_call: TRBJ2-7; v_call: TRBV13; cdr3_aa: CASSSTGTGADEQYF
j_call: TRBJ1-1; v_call: TRBV6-5; cdr3_aa: CASRSPRTGYTEAFF
j_call: TRBJ1-1; v_call: TRBV18; cdr3_aa: CASSPPGGGLKNTEAFF